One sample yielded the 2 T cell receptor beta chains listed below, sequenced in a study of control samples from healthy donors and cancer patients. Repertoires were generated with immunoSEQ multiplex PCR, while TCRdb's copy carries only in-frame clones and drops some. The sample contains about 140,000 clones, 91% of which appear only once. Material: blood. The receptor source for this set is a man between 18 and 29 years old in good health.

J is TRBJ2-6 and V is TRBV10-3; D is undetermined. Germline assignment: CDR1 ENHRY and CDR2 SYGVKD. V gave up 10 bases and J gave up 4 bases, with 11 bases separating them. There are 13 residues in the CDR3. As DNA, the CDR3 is TGTGCCACCACCAAGGAAGGGGCCAACGTCCTGACTTTC. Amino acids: CATTKEGANVLTF.

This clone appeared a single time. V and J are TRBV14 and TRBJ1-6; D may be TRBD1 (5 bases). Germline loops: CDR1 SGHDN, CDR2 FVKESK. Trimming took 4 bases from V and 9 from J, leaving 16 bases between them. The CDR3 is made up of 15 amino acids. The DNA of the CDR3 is TGTGCCAGCAGCCTGACCTCCGGGACGGCTTCACCCCTCCACTTT. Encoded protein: CASSLTSGTASPLHF.